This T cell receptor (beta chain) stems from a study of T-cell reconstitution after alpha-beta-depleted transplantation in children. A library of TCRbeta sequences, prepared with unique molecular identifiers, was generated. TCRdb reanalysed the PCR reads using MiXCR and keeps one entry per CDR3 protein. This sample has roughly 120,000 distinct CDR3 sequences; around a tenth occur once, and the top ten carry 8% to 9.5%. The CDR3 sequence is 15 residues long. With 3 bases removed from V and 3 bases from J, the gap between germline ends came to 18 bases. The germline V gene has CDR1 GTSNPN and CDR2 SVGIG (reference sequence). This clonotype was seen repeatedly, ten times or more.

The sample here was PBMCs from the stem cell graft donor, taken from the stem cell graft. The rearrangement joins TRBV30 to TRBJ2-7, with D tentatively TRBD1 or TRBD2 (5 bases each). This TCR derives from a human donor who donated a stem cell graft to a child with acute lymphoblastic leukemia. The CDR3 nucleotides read TGTGCCTGGAGGGGACCCGGGACGACGAACTACGAGCAGTACTTC. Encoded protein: CAWRGPGTTNYEQYF.